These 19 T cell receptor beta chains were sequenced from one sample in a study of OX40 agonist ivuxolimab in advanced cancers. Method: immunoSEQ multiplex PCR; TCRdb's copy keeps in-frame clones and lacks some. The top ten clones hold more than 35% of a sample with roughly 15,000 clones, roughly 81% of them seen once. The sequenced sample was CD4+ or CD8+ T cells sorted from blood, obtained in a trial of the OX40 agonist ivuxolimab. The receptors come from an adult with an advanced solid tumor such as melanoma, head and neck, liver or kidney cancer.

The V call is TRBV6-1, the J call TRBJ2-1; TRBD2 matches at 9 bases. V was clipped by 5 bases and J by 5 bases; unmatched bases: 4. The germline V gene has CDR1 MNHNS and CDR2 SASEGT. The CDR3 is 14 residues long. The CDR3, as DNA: TGTGCCAGCAGTTGGACTAGCGACCACAATGAGCAGTTCTTC. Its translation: CASSWTSDHNEQFF.

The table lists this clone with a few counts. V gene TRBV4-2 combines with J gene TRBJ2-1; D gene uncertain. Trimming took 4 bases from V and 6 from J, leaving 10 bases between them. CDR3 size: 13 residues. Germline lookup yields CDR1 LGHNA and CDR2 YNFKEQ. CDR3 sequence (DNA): TGTGCCAGCAGCCTTGAGACAACCAATGAGCAGTTCTTC. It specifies CASSLETTNEQFF.

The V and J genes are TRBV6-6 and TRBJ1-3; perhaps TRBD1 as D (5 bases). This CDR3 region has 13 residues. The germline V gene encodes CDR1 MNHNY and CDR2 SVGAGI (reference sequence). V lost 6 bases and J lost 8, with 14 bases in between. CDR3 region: CASRTEGVDTIYF. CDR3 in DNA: TGTGCCAGCAGGACCGAAGGGGTTGACACCATATATTTT.

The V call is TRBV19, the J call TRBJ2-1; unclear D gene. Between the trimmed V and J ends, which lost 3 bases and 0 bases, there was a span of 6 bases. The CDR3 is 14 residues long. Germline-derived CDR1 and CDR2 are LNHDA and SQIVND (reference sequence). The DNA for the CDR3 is TGTGCCAGTAGTATTAGCAGCTCCTACAATGAGCAGTTCTTC. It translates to CASSISSSYNEQFF.

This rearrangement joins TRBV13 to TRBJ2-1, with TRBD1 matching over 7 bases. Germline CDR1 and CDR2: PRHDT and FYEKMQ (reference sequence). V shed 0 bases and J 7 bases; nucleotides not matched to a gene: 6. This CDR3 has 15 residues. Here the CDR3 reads CASSLGTGSRNEQFF. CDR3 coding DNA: TGTGCCAGCAGCTTAGGGACAGGGAGTAGGAATGAGCAGTTCTTC.

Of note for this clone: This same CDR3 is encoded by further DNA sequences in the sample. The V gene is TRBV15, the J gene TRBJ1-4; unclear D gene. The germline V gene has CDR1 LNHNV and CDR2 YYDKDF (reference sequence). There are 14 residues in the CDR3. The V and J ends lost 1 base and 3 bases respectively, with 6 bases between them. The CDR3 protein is CATSRGGANEKLFF. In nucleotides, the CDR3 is TGTGCCACCAGCAGAGGGGGAGCTAATGAAAAACTGTTTTTT.

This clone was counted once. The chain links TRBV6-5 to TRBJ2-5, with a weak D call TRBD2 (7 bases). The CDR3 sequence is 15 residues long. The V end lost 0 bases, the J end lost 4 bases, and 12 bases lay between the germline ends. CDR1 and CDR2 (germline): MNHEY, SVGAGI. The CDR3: CASSYSWGGVETQYF. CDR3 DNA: TGTGCCAGCAGTTACTCCTGGGGGGGCGTAGAGACCCAGTACTTC.

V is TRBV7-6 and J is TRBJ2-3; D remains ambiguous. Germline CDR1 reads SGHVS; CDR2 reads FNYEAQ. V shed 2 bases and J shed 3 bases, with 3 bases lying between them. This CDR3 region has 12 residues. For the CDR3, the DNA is TGTGCCAGCAGCTTACTTACAGATACGCAGTATTTT. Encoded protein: CASSLLTDTQYF.

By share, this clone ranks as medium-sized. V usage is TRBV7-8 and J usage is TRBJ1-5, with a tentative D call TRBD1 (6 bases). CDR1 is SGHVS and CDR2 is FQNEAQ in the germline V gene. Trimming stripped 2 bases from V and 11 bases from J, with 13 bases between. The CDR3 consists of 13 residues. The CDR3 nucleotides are TGTGCCAGCAGCTTAAAGGGGGTGGGAACCCAGCATTTT. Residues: CASSLKGVGTQHF.

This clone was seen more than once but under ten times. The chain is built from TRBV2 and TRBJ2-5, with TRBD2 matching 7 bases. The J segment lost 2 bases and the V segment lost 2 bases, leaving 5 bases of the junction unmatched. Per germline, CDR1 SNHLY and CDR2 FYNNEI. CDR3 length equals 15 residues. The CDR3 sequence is CASSEYGGKQETQYF. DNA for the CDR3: TGTGCCAGCAGTGAATACGGGGGGAAGCAAGAGACCCAGTACTTC.

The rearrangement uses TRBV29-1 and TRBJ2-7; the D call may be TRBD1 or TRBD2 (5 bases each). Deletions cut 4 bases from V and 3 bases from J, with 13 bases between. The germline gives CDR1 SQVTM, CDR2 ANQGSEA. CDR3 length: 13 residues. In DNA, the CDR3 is TGCAGCGTTGGATCCGGGACCCACTACGAGCAGTACTTC. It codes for CSVGSGTHYEQYF.

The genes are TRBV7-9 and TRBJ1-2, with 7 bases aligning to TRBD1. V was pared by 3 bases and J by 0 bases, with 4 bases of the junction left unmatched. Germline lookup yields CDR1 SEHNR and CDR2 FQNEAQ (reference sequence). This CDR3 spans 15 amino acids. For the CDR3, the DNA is TGTGCCAGCAGCTTTTGGACAGGTGCTAACTATGGCTACACCTTC. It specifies CASSFWTGANYGYTF.

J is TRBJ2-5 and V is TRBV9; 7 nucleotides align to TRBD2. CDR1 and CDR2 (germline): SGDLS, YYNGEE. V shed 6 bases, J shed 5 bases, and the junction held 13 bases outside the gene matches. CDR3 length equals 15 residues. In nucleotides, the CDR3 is TGTGCCAGCACGCACTCGAGCGGGGCAGGGGAGACCCAGTACTTC. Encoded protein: CASTHSSGAGETQYF.

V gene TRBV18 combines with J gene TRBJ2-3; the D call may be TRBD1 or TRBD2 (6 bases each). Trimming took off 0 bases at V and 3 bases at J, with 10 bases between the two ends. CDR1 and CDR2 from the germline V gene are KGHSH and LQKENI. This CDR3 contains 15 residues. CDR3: CASSPPGGKTDTQYF. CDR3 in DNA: TGTGCCAGCTCACCACCCGGGGGCAAGACAGATACGCAGTATTTT.

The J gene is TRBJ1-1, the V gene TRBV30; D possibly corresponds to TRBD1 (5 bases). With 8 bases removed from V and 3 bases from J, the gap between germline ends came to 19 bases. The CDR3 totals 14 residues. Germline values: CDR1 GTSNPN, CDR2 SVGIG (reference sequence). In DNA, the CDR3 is TGTGCCCTTAGACGGGACTCTGAACACACTGAAGCTTTCTTT. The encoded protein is CALRRDSEHTEAFF.

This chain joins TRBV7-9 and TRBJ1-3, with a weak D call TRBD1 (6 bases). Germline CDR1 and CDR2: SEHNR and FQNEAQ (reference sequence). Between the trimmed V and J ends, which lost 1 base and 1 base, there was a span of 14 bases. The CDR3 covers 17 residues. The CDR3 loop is CASSLGGAGASGNTIYF. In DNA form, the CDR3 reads TGTGCCAGCAGCTTAGGGGGAGCGGGGGCGTCTGGAAACACCATATATTTT.

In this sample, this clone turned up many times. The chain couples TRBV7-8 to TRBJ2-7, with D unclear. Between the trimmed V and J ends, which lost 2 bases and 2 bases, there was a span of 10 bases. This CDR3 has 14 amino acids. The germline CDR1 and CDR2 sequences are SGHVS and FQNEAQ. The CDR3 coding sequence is TGTGCCAGCAGCTTACGAAGACTGCCCTACGAGCAGTACTTC. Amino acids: CASSLRRLPYEQYF.

The CDR3 bases are TGTGCCAGCAGCTTAGAACAAGACACTGAAGCTTTCTTT. This translates into CASSLEQDTEAFF. V gene TRBV11-3 combines with J gene TRBJ1-1; no definite D call. Germline V CDR1 and CDR2: SGHNT, YENEEA. The V and J ends lost 0 bases and 3 bases respectively, with 5 bases between them. The CDR3 is 13 amino acids. Together with reference TRBV11-3 and TRBJ1-1, the CDR3 gives the full variable domain: EAGVVQSPRYKIIEKKQPVAFWCNPISGHNTLYWYLQNLGQGPELLIRYENEEAVDDSQLPKDRFSAERLKGVDSTLKIQPAELGDSAVYLCASSLEQDTEAFFGQGTRLTVV.

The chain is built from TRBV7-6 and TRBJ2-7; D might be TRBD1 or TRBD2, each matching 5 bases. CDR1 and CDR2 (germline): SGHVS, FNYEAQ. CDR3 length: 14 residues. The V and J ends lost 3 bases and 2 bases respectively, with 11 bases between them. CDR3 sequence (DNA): TGTGCCAGCAGCTTTGGGGACCGAACCTACGAGCAGTACTTC. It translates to CASSFGDRTYEQYF. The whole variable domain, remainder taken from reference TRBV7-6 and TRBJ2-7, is GAGVSQSPRYKVTKRGQDVALRCDPISGHVSLYWYRQALGQGPEFLTYFNYEAQQDKSGLPNDRFSAERPEGSISTLTIQRTEQRDSAMYRCASSFGDRTYEQYFGPGTRLTVT.